These 9 T cell receptor beta chains were sequenced from one sample in a study of spatial heterogeneity in lung cancer. Using its own MiXCR run on the 5' RACE reads, TCRdb lists one record per CDR3 protein. The sample includes about 94,000 distinct CDR3 sequences, just under 20% of them seen just once. Time point noted: blood at routine non-recurrence follow-up after resection. The sample here was PBMCs, taken at follow-up. These TCRs come from a male donor with early-stage non-small cell lung cancer.

This clonotype was seen repeatedly, ten times or more. The chain carries TRBV12-3 or TRBV12-4 and TRBJ2-3; 8 bases line up with TRBD2. V lost 1 base and J lost 6; bases outside the gene matches: 6. The CDR3 sequence is 15 residues long. The CDR3 here is CASSLESGGADTQYF. The CDR3 DNA follows: TGTGCCAGCAGTTTAGAGTCGGGAGGGGCGGATACGCAGTATTTT.

This clonotype has more than one count but fewer than ten. This rearrangement joins TRBV24-1 to TRBJ2-7; 14 bases match TRBD2. V was clipped by 6 bases and J by 6 bases; unmatched bases: 6. The CDR3 totals 15 residues. The germline gives CDR1 KGHDR, CDR2 SFDVKD. The CDR3 loop is CATSLGLAGGSEQYF. CDR3 nucleotide sequence: TGTGCCACCAGTCTTGGACTAGCGGGAGGTTCCGAGCAGTACTTC.

This clonotype was seen a handful of times. The chain recombines TRBV7-3 with TRBJ1-6; D is unclear. CDR1 SGHTA and CDR2 FQGTGA come from the germline V gene. Trimming left V 5 bases short and J 7 bases short, with 15 bases between. The CDR3 spans 15 residues. The CDR3 sequence is CASSQMGTGNSPLHF. The CDR3 nucleotides are TGTGCCAGCAGCCAAATGGGTACGGGGAATTCACCCCTCCACTTT.

There are a few counts of this clonotype. The rearrangement uses TRBV7-3 and TRBJ2-3; TRBD2 is a possible D gene (6 bases). The length of the CDR3 is 15 residues. Germline CDR1 is SGHTA and CDR2 is FQGTGA. Trimming pared 0 bases from V and 2 bases from J, leaving 9 bases between. In nucleotides, the CDR3 is TGTGCCAGCAGCTTAACCGGGACTTTCACAGATACGCAGTATTTT. It specifies CASSLTGTFTDTQYF.

This clonotype has at least ten counts. Its ends do not fully match the called genes, so a read error is possible. The chain is built from TRBV10-3 and TRBJ1-5; D is unclear. CDR1 is ENHRY and CDR2 is SYGVKD in the germline V gene. The length of the CDR3 is 17 residues. The CDR3 is CATSQRRARRSNQPQHF. The DNA of the CDR3 is TGTGCCACCAGTCAACGTCGGGCCCGGCGGAGCAATCAGCCCCAGCATTTT.

The chain joins TRBV24-1 to TRBJ2-3; D could derive from TRBD1 or TRBD2 (6 bases each). CDR1 and CDR2 (germline): KGHDR, SFDVKD. The CDR3 covers 14 residues. Trimming took off 4 bases at V and 8 bases at J, with 15 bases between the two ends. CDR3 sequence: CATSDGTGTVTQYF. CDR3 DNA sequence: TGTGCCACCAGTGACGGTACAGGGACTGTTACGCAGTATTTT.

V gene TRBV7-9 combines with J gene TRBJ1-1; no reliable D call. Per the germline V gene, CDR1 is SEHNR and CDR2 is FQNEAQ (reference sequence). The V gene lost 1 base and the J gene lost 1 base, with 10 bases spanning the gap. The CDR3 runs to 15 residues. For the CDR3, the DNA is TGTGCCAGCAGCTTAGAAGGCGTTTCGAACACTGAAGCTTTCTTT. Amino acid sequence: CASSLEGVSNTEAFF.

The CDR3 nucleotides read TGCAGTGCTAGTAGGGAGGGGCACCGGGGAGGCTACACCTTC. Translation: CSASREGHRGGYTF. V is TRBV20-1 and J is TRBJ1-2; a weak D match, TRBD1 (5 bases). V lost 3 bases to trimming and J lost 8 bases, with 19 bases between them. Germline V lookup: CDR1 DFQATT, CDR2 SNEGSKA (reference sequence). The CDR3 runs to 14 residues.

This clonotype was counted ten times or more. This chain's CDR3 is CATSRDQNTEAFF. The CDR3 DNA sequence: TGTGCCACCAGCAGAGACCAGAACACTGAAGCTTTCTTT. The chain is built from TRBV15 and TRBJ1-1; D is unclear. The V end was cut by 0 bases, the J end by 1 base, with 3 bases between. This CDR3 region has 13 residues. CDR1 is LNHNV, CDR2 YYDKDF, per germline (reference sequence).